This T cell receptor (beta chain) comes out of a study of early T cells in non-severe SARS-CoV-2 infection. Across the whole study: Bulk RNA isolated from unsorted whole blood underwent sequencing; chains were not paired. Study observations and caveats: VDJdb matching skewed toward anti-spike CD8 responses, missing private and CD4 specificities.

V lost 5 bases to trimming and J lost 2 bases; unmatched junction nucleotides: 4. Germline V gene sequence: CDR1 SGHAT, CDR2 FQNNGV. This CDR3 region has 16 residues. In its sample, this clonotype was seen a few times. The antigen is undetermined. Attachment of unique molecular identifiers to individual cDNA molecules was performed. TCRdb called the 5' RACE reads again in MiXCR, with one record for every CDR3 protein. This table holds around 61,000 distinct CDR3 sequences, about 14% found once. The source of this sequence is an adult who was a healthcare worker with PCR-confirmed SARS-CoV-2 infection or an uninfected control (not recorded which). The sample consisted of whole blood, taken at baseline. The gene calls are TRBV11-2 and TRBJ2-5, with 14 bases matching TRBD2. For the CDR3, the DNA is TGTGCCAGCAGCCCGAGACTAGCGGGAGGGCAAGAGACCCAGTACTTC. Its protein product is CASSPRLAGGQETQYF.